This TCR beta chain was obtained from a study of blood T cell repertoires in COVID-19. As for the study in general: Specimens from acute and convalescent COVID-19 originated in the United States, Italy and Spain. From T cells, B-cell-depleted T cells, or PBMCs came the material, which was cDNA or gDNA.

Ages ranged from roughly 18 to 100 years, with residence in about two dozen US areas. Cohort 3 recovery required two negative PCRs, clearance, or symptom resolution. V was clipped by 5 bases and J by 12 bases; unmatched bases: 19. Germline CDR1 MDHEN, CDR2 SYDVKM. The CDR3 sequence is 16 residues long. Profiled with immunoSEQ multiplex PCR; TCRdb holds only in-frame clones, not every one. The sample lists hundreds of thousands of clones; just over 85% were seen once. Input material: PBMCs or T cells enriched from blood (not recorded which). The chain employs TRBV28 and TRBJ2-7, with 10 bases that match TRBD2. This TCR was sampled from a man between 25 and 39 years old who had recovered from COVID-19. The CDR3 DNA follows: TGTGCCAGCAGTCTAGGGGGCATCAGACTAGCGGGTCCTGGGTACTTC. It encodes CASSLGGIRLAGPGYF.